One sample yielded the 15 T cell receptor beta chains listed below, sequenced in a study of regulatory T cells in long-lasting Graves disease. Time point noted: newly diagnosed GD, antithyroid drugs for less than 3 months. PBMC-extracted RNA yielded the TCR library. The TCR beta library used iRepertoire HTBI primers with Arm-PCR amplification of CDR3. Using its own MiXCR run on the multiplex PCR reads, TCRdb lists one record per CDR3 protein. The sample includes 440,000 or so distinct CDR3 sequences, 15% of them seen just once. The data also belong to a second study, concerning T cells in Graves' hyperthyroidism and ophthalmopathy.

Specimen: peripheral blood mononuclear cells (PBMCs), collected at new diagnosis, from a patient treated with antithyroid drugs. These receptors all come from a young woman with Graves disease.

This clonotype was detected many times. The J gene is TRBJ2-1, the V gene TRBV29-1; TRBD2 aligns across 10 bases. With 8 bases clipped from V and 7 bases from J, the junction kept 11 bases outside the gene matches. The CDR3 loop spans 14 amino acids. Germline CDR1 and CDR2: SQVTM and ANQGSEA. The CDR3 DNA reads TGCAGCCTGCATCTAGCGGGAGTTTTTAATGAGCAGTTCTTC. It yields the protein CSLHLAGVFNEQFF.

This clonotype was seen repeatedly, ten times or more. The CDR3 loop reads CSARGSRRNEQFF. The CDR3 DNA sequence: TGCAGTGCTAGAGGATCTAGAAGGAATGAGCAGTTCTTC. This chain links TRBV20-1 with TRBJ2-1; D not certain. Trimming cost V 1 base and J 7 bases, with 11 bases left between them. Germline CDR1 DFQATT, CDR2 SNEGSKA (reference sequence). The length of the CDR3 is 13 residues.

In the case of this clonotype: It may be a read error: a sequence one base away is much more abundant. The chain couples TRBV12-3 or TRBV12-4 to TRBJ2-1, with 7 bases that match TRBD2. CDR3 length: 15 amino acids. V gave up 9 bases and J gave up 5 bases; unmatched junction bases: 13. The CDR3 protein is CASSTGAGNHNEQFF. DNA for the CDR3: TGTGCCAGTTCGACCGGAGCGGGAAACCACAATGAGCAGTTCTTC.

This clonotype was seen many times. This chain joins TRBV13 and TRBJ1-2, with D hard to call. The germline V gene has CDR1 PRHDT and CDR2 FYEKMQ (reference sequence). The germline V and J ends were trimmed by 8 bases and 5 bases, with 21 bases remaining between them. This CDR3 comprises 15 residues. The CDR3 sequence: CASAPGSAPRYGYTF. CDR3 sequence (DNA): TGTGCCAGCGCTCCTGGGTCGGCCCCTCGGTATGGCTACACCTTC.

Note on this clonotype: Being one base from a much bigger clone, this may be a read error. This rearrangement joins TRBV27 to TRBJ2-3; D may be TRBD1 or TRBD2 (5 bases each). V was shortened by 1 base and J by 1 base, with 9 bases between the two germline ends. The CDR3 covers 15 residues. Germline values: CDR1 MNHEY, CDR2 SMNVEV (reference sequence). As DNA, the CDR3 is TGTGCCAGCAGTTTATTTAGGGGAGGCACAGATACGCAGTATTTT. It encodes CASSLFRGGTDTQYF.

This clonotype was seen at least ten times. The V and J genes are TRBV18 and TRBJ1-2; 7 bases are shared with TRBD1. Germline V gives CDR1 KGHSH, CDR2 LQKENI. Trimming cost V 0 bases and J 3 bases; bases outside gene matches: 1. The CDR3 is 14 residues long. The CDR3, as DNA: TGTGCCAGCTCACCACCCACAGGGGACTATGGCTACACCTTC. The encoded protein is CASSPPTGDYGYTF.

This clonotype was observed a few times. V gene TRBV14 combines with J gene TRBJ2-5, with D maybe TRBD2 (5 bases). Germline-derived CDR1 and CDR2 are SGHDN and FVKESK. The V end lost 9 bases, the J end lost 5 bases, and 16 bases lay between the germline ends. The CDR3 covers 13 residues. The CDR3 DNA sequence: TGTGCCAGGGACCGAGGCCCGGGGGAGACCCAGTACTTC. Protein sequence: CARDRGPGETQYF.

J is TRBJ2-1 and V is TRBV16; 9 bases are shared with TRBD2. This CDR3 spans 14 amino acids. The germline V gene encodes CDR1 KGHSY and CDR2 FQNENV. The J segment lost 8 bases and the V segment lost 4 bases, leaving 6 bases of the junction unmatched. This CDR3 reads CASSLTSGYHEQFF. The DNA of the CDR3 is TGTGCCAGCAGCCTTACTAGCGGGTACCATGAGCAGTTCTTC.

The chain recombines TRBV24-1 with TRBJ2-1; D might be TRBD1 (5 bases). CDR1 and CDR2 (germline): KGHDR, SFDVKD. The germline V and J ends were trimmed by 1 base and 7 bases, with 13 bases remaining between them. The length of the CDR3 is 15 residues. Here the CDR3 DNA reads TGTGCCACCAGTGATTTAGGGGAAATAAGGAATGAGCAGTTCTTC. Protein product: CATSDLGEIRNEQFF.

Details on this clonotype: A far larger clone is off by one base, so a read error is likely. The chain couples TRBV7-3 to TRBJ2-1, with D possibly TRBD2 on 6 matching bases. The CDR3 has 17 residues. In germline, CDR1 is SGHTA, CDR2 FQGTGA. The V end was cut by 3 bases, the J end by 6 bases, with 21 bases between. The CDR3 sequence: CASSFGPAGEGPNEQFF. The CDR3 nucleotides read TGTGCCAGCAGCTTTGGGCCAGCGGGCGAGGGTCCCAATGAGCAGTTCTTC.

This clonotype appeared many times. The chain joins TRBV7-9 to TRBJ2-7; D may be TRBD2 (6 bases). Germline V gives CDR1 SEHNR, CDR2 FQNEAQ (reference sequence). Deletions cut 2 bases from V and 1 base from J, with 12 bases between. The CDR3 totals 15 residues. The CDR3 reads CASSLWTTESYEQYF. The CDR3, as DNA: TGTGCCAGCAGCTTATGGACTACCGAATCCTACGAGCAGTACTTC. The complete variable domain, with remaining parts taken from reference TRBV7-9 and TRBJ2-7, reads DTGVSQNPRHKITKRGQNVTFRCDPISEHNRLYWYRQTLGQGPEFLTYFQNEAQLEKSRLLSDRFSAERPKGSFSTLEIQRTEQGDSAMYLCASSLWTTESYEQYFGPGTRLTVT.

This clonotype was seen ten or more times. The chain employs TRBV2 and TRBJ2-7; 12 nucleotides match TRBD1. The trim removed 6 bases at V and 0 bases at J, leaving 6 bases unmatched. This CDR3 comprises 16 residues. From germline, CDR1 is SNHLY and CDR2 FYNNEI. CDR3 bases: TGTGCCAGCAGCGGGGACAGGGGGCCGAGCTCCTACGAGCAGTACTTC. Protein product: CASSGDRGPSSYEQYF.

CDR3 sequence: CASSLVLAGAAGSYLGWVNEQFF. In DNA, the CDR3 is TGTGCCAGCAGCTTGGTACTAGCGGGAGCGGCTGGTTCCTACCTAGGCTGGGTCAATGAGCAGTTCTTC. The gene calls are TRBV5-4 and TRBJ2-1, with TRBD2 identical over 11 bases. The CDR3 loop spans 23 amino acids. V lost 0 bases, J lost 6 bases, and 26 bases stayed unmatched. Per the germline V gene, CDR1 is SGHNT and CDR2 is YYREEE (reference sequence).

This clonotype was observed at least ten times. This chain links TRBV28 with TRBJ2-5, with TRBD2 matching 8 bases. The CDR3 loop spans 14 amino acids. V was pared by 2 bases and J by 5 bases, with 4 bases of the junction left unmatched. Germline CDR1 reads MDHEN; CDR2 reads SYDVKM. The DNA for the CDR3 is TGTGCCAGCAGTTTAACCGGGGGGGGGGAGACCCAGTACTTC. As protein: CASSLTGGGETQYF.

This chain joins TRBV14 and TRBJ1-3, with TRBD1 as a possible D gene (6 bases). The CDR3 covers 15 residues. Germline lookup yields CDR1 SGHDN and CDR2 FVKESK. V lost 5 bases and J 4 bases, leaving 15 bases between the germline ends. This CDR3 reads CASSVGADSGNTIYF. CDR3 coding DNA: TGTGCCAGCAGCGTGGGGGCAGATTCCGGAAACACCATATATTTT.